This TCR beta chain was obtained from a study of spatial heterogeneity in lung cancer. The study, taken as a whole, reports: Circulating ubiquitous expanded tumor TCRs were observed more frequently at resection than at follow-up.

This clonotype occurred many times. Its cognate antigen is unknown. TCRdb independently ran MiXCR on the 5' RACE reads; one entry per CDR3 protein. The repertoire has 12,000 to 15,000 distinct CDR3 sequences, approximately 7.5% of them found once; the top ten carry roughly 32%. The sample's time point: sample taken at primary tumor resection. Whole RNA from tumor, nontumor lung or frozen PBMC was sequenced unsorted. CDR1 and CDR2 from the germline V gene are SQVTM and ANQGSEA. Trimming stripped 4 bases from V and 2 bases from J, with 9 bases between. The CDR3 sequence is 12 residues long. The sequenced sample was PBMCs, obtained at surgery. The receptor was derived from a female donor with early-stage non-small cell lung cancer. The genes are TRBV29-1 and TRBJ2-7, with D hard to call. DNA for the CDR3: TGCAGCGTTGTGGGTCGGGCCTACGAGCAGTACTTC. It codes for CSVVGRAYEQYF.